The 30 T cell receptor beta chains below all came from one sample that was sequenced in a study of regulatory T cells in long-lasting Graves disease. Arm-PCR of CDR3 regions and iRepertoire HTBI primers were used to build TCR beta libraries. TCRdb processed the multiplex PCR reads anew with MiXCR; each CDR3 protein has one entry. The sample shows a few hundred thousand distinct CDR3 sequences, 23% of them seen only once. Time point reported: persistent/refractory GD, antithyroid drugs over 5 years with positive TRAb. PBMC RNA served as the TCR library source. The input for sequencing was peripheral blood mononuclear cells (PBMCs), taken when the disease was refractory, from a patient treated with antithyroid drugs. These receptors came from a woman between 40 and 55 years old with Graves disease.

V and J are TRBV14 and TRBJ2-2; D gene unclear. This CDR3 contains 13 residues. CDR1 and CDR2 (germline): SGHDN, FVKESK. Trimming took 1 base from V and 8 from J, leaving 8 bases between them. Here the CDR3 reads CASSQAREGELFF. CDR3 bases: TGTGCCAGCAGCCAAGCAAGGGAAGGGGAGCTGTTTTTT.

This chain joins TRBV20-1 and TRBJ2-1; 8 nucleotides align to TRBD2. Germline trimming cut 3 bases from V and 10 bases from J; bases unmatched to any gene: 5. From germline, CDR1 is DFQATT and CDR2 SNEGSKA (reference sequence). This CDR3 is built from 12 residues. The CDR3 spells CSARAIAGEQFF. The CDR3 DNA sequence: TGCAGTGCTAGGGCAATAGCGGGGGAGCAGTTCTTC.

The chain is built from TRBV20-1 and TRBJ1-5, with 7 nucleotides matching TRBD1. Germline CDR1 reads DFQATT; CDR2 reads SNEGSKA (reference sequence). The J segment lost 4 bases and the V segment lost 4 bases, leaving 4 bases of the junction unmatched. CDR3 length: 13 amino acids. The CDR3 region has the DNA TGCAGTGCTAAGGGGGCTGGGAATCAGCCCCAGCATTTT. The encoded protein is CSAKGAGNQPQHF.

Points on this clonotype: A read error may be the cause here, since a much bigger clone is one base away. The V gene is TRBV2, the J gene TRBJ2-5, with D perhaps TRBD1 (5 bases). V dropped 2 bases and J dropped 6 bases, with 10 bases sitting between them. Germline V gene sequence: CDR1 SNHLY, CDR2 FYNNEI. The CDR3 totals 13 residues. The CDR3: CASSEKGPQTQYF. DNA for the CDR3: TGTGCCAGCAGTGAAAAGGGGCCTCAGACCCAGTACTTC.

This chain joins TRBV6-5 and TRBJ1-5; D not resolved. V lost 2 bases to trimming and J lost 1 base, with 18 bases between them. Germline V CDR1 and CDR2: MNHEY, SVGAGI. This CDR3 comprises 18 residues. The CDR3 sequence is CASSYPVEGGSSNQPQHF. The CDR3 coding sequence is TGTGCCAGCAGTTACCCCGTGGAGGGCGGCTCGAGCAATCAGCCCCAGCATTTT.

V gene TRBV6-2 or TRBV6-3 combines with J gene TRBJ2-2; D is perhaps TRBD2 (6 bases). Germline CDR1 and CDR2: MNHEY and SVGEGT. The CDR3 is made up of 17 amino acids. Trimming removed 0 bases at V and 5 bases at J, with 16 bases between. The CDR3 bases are TGTGCCAGCAGTTACTCCATCCCCGGGACTCCTACCGGGGAGCTGTTTTTT. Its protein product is CASSYSIPGTPTGELFF.

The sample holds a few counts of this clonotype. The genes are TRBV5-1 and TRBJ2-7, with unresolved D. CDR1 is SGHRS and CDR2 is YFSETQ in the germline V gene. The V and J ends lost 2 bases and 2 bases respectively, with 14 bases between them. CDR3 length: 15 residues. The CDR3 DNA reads TGCGCCAGCAGCTTTCGGCACAGCCCTACCTACGAGCAGTACTTC. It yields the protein CASSFRHSPTYEQYF.

For the CDR3, the DNA is TGTGCCACCAGCAGAGAGGGTCAAGTGATAGCAGATACGCAGTATTTT. Its translation is CATSREGQVIADTQYF. V gene TRBV15 combines with J gene TRBJ2-3, with D unresolved. CDR3 length: 16 amino acids. Germline lookup yields CDR1 LNHNV and CDR2 YYDKDF (reference sequence). Trimming shortened V by 0 bases and J by 4 bases, and 14 bases separated the two germline ends.

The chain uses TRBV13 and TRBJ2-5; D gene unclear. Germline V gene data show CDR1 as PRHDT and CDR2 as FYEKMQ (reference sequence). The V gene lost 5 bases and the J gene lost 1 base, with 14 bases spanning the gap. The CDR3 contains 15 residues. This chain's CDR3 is CASSQRRGVQETQYF. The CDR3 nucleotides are TGTGCCAGCAGCCAGCGCCGCGGAGTCCAAGAGACCCAGTACTTC. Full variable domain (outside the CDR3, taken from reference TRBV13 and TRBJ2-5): AAGVIQSPRHLIKEKRETATLKCYPIPRHDTVYWYQQGPGQDPQFLISFYEKMQSDKGSIPDRFSAQQFSDYHSELNMSSLELGDSALYFCASSQRRGVQETQYFGPGTRLLVL.

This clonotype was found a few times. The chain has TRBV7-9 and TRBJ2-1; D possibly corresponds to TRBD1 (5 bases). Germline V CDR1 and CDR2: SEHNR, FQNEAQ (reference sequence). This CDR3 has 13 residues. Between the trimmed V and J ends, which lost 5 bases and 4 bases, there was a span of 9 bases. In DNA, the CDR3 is TGTGCCAGCAGCACTCGACAGTACAATGAGCAGTTCTTC. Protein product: CASSTRQYNEQFF.

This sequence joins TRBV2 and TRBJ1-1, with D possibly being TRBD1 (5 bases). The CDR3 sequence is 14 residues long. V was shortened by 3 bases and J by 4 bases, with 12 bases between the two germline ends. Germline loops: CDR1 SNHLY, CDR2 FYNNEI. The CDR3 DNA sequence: TGTGCCAGCAGTGACCCGAATAGGGGCACTGAAGCTTTCTTT. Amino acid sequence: CASSDPNRGTEAFF. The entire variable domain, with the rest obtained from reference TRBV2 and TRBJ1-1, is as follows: EPEVTQTPSHQVTQMGQEVILRCVPISNHLYFYWYRQILGQKVEFLVSFYNNEISEKSEIFDDQFSVERPDGSNFTLKIRSTKLEDSAMYFCASSDPNRGTEAFFGQGTRLTVV.

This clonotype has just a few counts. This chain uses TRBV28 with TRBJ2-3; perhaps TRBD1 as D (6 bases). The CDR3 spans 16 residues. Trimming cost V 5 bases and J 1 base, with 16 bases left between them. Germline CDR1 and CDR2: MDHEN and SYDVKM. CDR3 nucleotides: TGTGCCAGCAGTCGCCCCAGGGGCTGGGGCACAGATACGCAGTATTTT. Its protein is CASSRPRGWGTDTQYF.

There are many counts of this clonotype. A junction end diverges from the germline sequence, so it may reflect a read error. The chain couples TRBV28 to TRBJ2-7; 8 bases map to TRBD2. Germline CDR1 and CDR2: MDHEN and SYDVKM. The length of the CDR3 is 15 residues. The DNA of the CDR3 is TGTGCCAGCACTTTAGCGGGAAGTACGCTCCGAAAGCAGTACTTC. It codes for CASTLAGSTLRKQYF.

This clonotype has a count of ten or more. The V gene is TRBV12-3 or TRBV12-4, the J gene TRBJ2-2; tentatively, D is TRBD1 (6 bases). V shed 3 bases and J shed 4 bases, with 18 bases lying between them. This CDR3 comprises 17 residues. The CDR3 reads CASSFSTGILATGELFF. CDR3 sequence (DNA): TGTGCCAGCAGTTTTAGTACAGGGATCTTGGCCACCGGGGAGCTGTTTTTT.

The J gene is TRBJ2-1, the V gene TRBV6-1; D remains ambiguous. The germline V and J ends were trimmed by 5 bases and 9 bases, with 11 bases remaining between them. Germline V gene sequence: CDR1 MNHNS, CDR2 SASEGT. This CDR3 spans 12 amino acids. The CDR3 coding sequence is TGTGCCAGCAGTTACCCTCAGGTTGAGCAGTTCTTC. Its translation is CASSYPQVEQFF.

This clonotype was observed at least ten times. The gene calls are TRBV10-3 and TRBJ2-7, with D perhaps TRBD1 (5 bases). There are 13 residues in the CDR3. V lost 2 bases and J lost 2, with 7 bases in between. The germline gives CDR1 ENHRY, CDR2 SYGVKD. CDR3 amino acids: CAISEQGAYEQYF. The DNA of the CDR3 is TGTGCCATCAGTGAGCAGGGCGCCTACGAGCAGTACTTC.

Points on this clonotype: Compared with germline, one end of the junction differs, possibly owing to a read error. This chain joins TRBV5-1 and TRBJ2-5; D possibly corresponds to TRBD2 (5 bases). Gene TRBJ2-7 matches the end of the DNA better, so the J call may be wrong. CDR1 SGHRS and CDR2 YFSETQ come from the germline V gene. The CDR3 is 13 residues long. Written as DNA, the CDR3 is TGCGCCAGCGGCTTGGACGAGGGTTTCGAGCAGTACTTC. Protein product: CASGLDEGFEQYF.

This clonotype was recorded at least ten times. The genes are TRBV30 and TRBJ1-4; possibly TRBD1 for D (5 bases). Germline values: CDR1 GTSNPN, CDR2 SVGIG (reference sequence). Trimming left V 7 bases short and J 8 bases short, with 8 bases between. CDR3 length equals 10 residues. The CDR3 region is CAYKGEKLFF. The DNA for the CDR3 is TGTGCCTACAAGGGGGAAAAACTGTTTTTT. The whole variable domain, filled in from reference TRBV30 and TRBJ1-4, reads SQTIHQWPATLVQPVGSPLSLECTVEGTSNPNLYWYRQAAGRGLQLLFYSVGIGQISSEVPQNLSASRPQDRQFILSSKKLLLSDSGFYLCAYKGEKLFFGSGTQLSVL.

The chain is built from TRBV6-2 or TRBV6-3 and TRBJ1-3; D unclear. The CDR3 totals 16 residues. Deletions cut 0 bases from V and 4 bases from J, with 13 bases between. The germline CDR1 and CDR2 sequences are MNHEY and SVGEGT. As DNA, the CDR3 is TGTGCCAGCAGTTACTCCCATGGTTCTTTAGGAAACACCATATATTTT. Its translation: CASSYSHGSLGNTIYF.

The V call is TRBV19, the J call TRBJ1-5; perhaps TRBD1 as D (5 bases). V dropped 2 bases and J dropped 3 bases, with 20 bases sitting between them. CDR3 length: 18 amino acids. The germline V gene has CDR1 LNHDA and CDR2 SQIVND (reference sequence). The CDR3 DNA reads TGTGCCAGTAGTATATATCTGCCGAGACAGAAGTTCAATCAGCCCCAGCATTTT. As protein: CASSIYLPRQKFNQPQHF.

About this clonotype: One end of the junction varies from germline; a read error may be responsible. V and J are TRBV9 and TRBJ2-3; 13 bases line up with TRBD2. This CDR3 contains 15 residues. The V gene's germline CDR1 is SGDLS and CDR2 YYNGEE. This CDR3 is CASRGLAGPTDTQYF. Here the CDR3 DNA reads TGCGCCAGCAGGGGACTAGCGGGGCCCACAGATACGCAGTATTTT.

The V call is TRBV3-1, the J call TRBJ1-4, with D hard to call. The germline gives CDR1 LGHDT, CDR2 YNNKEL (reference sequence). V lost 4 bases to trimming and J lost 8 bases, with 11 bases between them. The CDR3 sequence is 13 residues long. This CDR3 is CASSLSGGEKLFF. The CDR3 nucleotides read TGTGCCAGCAGCCTTTCGGGAGGAGAAAAACTGTTTTTT.

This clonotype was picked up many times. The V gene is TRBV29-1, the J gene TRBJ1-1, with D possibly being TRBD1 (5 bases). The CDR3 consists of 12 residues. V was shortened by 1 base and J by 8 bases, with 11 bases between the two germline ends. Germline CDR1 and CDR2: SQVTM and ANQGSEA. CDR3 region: CSVEVGAREAFF. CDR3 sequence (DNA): TGCAGCGTTGAAGTAGGGGCGCGAGAAGCTTTCTTT.

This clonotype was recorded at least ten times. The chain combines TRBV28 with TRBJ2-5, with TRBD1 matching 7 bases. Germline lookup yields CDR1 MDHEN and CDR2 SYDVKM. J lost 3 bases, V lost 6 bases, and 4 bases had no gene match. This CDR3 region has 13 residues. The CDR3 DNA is TGTGCCAGCAGAATCGGGACAGAAGAGACCCAGTACTTC. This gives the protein CASRIGTEETQYF. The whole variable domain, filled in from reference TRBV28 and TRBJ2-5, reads DVKVTQSSRYLVKRTGEKVFLECVQDMDHENMFWYRQDPGLGLRLIYFSYDVKMKEKGDIPEGYSVSREKKERFSLILESASTNQTSMYLCASRIGTEETQYFGPGTRLLVL.

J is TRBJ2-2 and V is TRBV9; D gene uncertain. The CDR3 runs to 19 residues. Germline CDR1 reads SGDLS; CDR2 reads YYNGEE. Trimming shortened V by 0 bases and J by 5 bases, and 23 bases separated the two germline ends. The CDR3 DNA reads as TGTGCCAGCAGCGTAGCCCGAACCGGCAGAGGAATTTCTACCGGGGAGCTGTTTTTT. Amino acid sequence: CASSVARTGRGISTGELFF.

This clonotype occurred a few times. Here the CDR3 reads CASSQGYQPIYQETQYF. The CDR3 coding sequence is TGCGCCAGCAGCCAAGGATATCAGCCCATCTACCAAGAGACCCAGTACTTC. This chain links TRBV4-1 with TRBJ2-5; D is uncertain. Germline V gene lookup returns CDR1 MGHRA and CDR2 YSYEKL. Deletions cut 1 base from V and 0 bases from J, with 15 bases between. The CDR3 runs to 17 residues.

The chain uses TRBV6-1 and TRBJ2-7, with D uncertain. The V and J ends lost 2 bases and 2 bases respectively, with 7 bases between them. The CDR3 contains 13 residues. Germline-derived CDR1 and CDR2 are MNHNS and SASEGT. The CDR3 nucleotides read TGTGCCAGCAGTGAACCCCCCACCTACGAGCAGTACTTC. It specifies CASSEPPTYEQYF.

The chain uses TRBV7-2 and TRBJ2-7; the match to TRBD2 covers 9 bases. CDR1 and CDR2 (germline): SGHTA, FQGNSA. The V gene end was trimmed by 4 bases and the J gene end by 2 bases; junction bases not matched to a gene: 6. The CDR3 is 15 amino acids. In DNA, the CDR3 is TGTGCCAGCAGCTCCGAGCGGGAGGTTCCCTACGAGCAGTACTTC. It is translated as CASSSEREVPYEQYF.

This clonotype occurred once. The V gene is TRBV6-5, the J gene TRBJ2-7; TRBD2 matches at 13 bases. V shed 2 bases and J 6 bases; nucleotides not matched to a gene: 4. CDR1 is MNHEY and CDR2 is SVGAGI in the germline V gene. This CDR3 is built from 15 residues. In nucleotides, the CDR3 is TGTGCCAGCAGTTACGGGACTAGCGGGATTTCCGAGCAGTACTTC. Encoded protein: CASSYGTSGISEQYF.

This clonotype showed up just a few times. The CDR3 loop reads CASSRTGTTEAFF. CDR3 sequence (DNA): TGCGCCAGCAGCAGGACAGGGACAACTGAAGCTTTCTTT. This chain joins TRBV5-1 and TRBJ1-1; TRBD1 matches 8 bases. V was clipped by 4 bases and J by 5 bases; unmatched bases: 4. The CDR3 contains 13 residues. Germline assignment: CDR1 SGHRS and CDR2 YFSETQ.